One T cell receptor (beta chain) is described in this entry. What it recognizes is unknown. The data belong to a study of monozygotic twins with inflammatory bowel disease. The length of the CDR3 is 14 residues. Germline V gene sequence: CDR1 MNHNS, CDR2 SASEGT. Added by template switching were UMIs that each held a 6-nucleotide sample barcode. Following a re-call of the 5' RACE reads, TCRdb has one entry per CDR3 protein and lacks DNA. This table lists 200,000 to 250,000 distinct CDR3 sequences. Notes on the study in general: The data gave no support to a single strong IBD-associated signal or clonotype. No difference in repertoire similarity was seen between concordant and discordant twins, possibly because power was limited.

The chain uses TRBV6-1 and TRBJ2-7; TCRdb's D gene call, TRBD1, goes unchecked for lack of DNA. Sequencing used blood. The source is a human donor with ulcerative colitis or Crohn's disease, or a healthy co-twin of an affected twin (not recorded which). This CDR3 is CATSLVAGQREQYF.